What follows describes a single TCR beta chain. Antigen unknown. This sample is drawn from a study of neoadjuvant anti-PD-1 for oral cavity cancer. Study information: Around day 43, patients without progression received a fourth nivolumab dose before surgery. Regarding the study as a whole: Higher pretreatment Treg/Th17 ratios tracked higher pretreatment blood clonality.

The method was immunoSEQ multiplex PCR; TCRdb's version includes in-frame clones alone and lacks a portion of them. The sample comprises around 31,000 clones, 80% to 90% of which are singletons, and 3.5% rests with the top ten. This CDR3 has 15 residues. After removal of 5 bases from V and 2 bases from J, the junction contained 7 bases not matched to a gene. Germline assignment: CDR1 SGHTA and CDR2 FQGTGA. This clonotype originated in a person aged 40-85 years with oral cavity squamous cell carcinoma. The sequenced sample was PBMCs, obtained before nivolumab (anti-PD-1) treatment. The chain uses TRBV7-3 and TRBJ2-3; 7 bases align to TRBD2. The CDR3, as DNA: TGTGCCAGCAGCCGGGGGGTAGGGAACACAGATACGCAGTATTTT. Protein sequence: CASSRGVGNTDTQYF.